The clone carrying this T cell receptor beta chain was seen more than once but under ten times. Its antigen is not known. The germline CDR1 and CDR2 sequences are SGHRS and YFSETQ. V gave up 3 bases and J gave up 2 bases; unmatched junction bases: 5. The CDR3 length is 16 residues. These data belong to a study of T cells after yellow fever vaccination. Study-level points and caveats: The secondary response showed a weaker magnitude and a faster peak, day 5 versus 15. Repertoires sorted by FACS could include abundant clonotypes that are contaminants from the bulk population. Clonotype sharing between CD4 and CD8 compartments was small.

Template switching with 5'RACE generated the TCR cDNA and added a universal primer site and UMIs. Each CDR3 protein gets one entry after TCRdb re-called the 5' RACE reads with MiXCR. The data hold about 430,000 distinct CDR3 sequences, with roughly a sixth observed a single time. The specimen was PBMCs, collected before the yellow fever booster vaccination. This chain links TRBV5-1 with TRBJ1-3; 10 bases map to TRBD1. The receptor was derived from a man younger than 30 who received the YFV17D yellow fever vaccine. CDR3 residues: CASSSGQGVAGNTIYF. DNA of the CDR3: TGCGCCAGCAGCTCTGGACAGGGGGTAGCTGGAAACACCATATATTTT. The variable domain in full, with the rest retrieved from reference TRBV5-1 and TRBJ1-3, is KAGVTQTPRYLIKTRGQQVTLSCSPISGHRSVSWYQQTPGQGLQFLFEYFSETQRNKGNFPGRFSGRQFSNSRSEMNVSTLELGDSALYLCASSSGQGVAGNTIYFGEGSWLTVV.